The clone carrying this TCR beta chain showed up just a few times. Its antigen is unknown. The CDR3 spans 13 residues. The V gene end was trimmed by 6 bases and the J gene end by 6 bases; junction bases not matched to a gene: 6. From germline, CDR1 is SQVTM and CDR2 ANQGSEA. This sample is part of a study of post-analysis software for immune sequencing data. Study in general: Patients with relapsing-remitting, secondary progressive and progressive-relapsing multiple sclerosis courses were all represented.

Each TCR beta cDNA library carried unique molecular identifiers. A single record per CDR3 protein comes from TCRdb applying MiXCR to the PCR reads. The sample shows 350,000 to 450,000 distinct CDR3 sequences, less than 40% of them seen only once. Study results and caveats: Multiple sclerosis was associated with a significant reduction in normalized Chao1 diversity relative to controls. Clustering by F measure revealed strong co-clustering among samples prepared together in one batch. Elevated frequency relative to controls characterized roughly 5 TRBV segments in patients, TRBV5-6, TRBV5-1 and TRBV20-1 among them.

Sequenced sample: blood. The clonotype originates from a girl aged 10-17 years with multiple sclerosis. The J gene is TRBJ2-2, the V gene TRBV29-1; TRBD2 aligns across 8 bases. In DNA, the CDR3 is TGCAGCGTGACTAGCGTCAACGCCGGGGAGCTGTTTTTT. Translated: CSVTSVNAGELFF.